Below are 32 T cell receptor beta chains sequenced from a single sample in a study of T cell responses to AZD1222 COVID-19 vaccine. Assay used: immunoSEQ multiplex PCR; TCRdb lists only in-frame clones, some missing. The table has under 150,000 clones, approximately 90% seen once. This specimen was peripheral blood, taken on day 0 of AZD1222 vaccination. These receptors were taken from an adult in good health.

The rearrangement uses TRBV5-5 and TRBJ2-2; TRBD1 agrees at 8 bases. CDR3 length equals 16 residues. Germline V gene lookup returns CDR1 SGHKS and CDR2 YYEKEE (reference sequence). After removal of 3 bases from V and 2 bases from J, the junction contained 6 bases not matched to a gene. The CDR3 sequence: CASSSTGGINTGELFF. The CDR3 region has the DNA TGTGCCAGCAGCTCAACAGGGGGAATAAACACCGGGGAGCTGTTTTTT.

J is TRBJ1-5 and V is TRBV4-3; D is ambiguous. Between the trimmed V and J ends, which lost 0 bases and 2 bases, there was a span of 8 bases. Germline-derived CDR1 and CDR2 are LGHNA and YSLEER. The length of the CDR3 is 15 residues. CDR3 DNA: TGCGCCAGCAGCCAAGATTGGCAGGGCAATCAGCCCCAGCATTTT. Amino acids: CASSQDWQGNQPQHF.

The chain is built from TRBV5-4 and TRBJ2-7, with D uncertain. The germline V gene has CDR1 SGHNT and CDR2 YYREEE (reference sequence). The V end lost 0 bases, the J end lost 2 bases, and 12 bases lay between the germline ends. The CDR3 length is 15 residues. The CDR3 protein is CASSLDSVGTYEQYF. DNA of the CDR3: TGTGCCAGCAGCTTGGACTCGGTGGGAACCTACGAGCAGTACTTC.

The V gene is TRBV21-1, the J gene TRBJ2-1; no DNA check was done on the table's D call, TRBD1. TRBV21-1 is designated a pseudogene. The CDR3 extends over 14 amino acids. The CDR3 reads CARPPRTVYNEQFF. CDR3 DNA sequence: TGTGCCAGGCCCCCGAGGACAGTCTACAATGAGCAGTTCTTC.

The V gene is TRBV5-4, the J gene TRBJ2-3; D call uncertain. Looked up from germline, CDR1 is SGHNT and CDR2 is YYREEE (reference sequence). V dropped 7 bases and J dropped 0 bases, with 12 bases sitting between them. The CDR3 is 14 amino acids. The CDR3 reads CASGEAGSTDTQYF. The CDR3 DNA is TGTGCCAGCGGCGAGGCCGGAAGCACAGATACGCAGTATTTT. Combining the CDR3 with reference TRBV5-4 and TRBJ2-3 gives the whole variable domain ETGVTQSPTHLIKTRGQQVTLRCSSQSGHNTVSWYQQALGQGPQFIFQYYREEENGRGNFPPRFSGLQFPNYSSELNVNALELDDSALYLCASGEAGSTDTQYFGPGTRLTVL.

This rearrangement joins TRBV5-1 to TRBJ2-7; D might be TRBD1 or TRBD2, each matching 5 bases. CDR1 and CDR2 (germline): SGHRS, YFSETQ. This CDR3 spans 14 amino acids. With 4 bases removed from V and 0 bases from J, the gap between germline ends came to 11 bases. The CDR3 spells CASSITGPSYEQYF. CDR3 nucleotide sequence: TGCGCCAGCAGCATAACGGGGCCCTCCTACGAGCAGTACTTC.

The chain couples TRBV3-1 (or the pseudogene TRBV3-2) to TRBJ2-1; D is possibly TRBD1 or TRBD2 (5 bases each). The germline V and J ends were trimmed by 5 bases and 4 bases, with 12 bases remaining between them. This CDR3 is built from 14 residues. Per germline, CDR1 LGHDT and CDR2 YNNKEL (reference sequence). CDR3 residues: CASSYPGAYNEQFF. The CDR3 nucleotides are TGTGCCAGCAGCTACCCCGGGGCGTACAATGAGCAGTTCTTC.

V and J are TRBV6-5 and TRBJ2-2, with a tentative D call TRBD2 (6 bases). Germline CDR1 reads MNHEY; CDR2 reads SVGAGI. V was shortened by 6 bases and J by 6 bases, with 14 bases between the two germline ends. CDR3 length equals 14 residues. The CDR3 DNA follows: TGTGCCAGCAGACCCACGGGGGTGGCCGGGGAGCTGTTTTTT. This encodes CASRPTGVAGELFF.

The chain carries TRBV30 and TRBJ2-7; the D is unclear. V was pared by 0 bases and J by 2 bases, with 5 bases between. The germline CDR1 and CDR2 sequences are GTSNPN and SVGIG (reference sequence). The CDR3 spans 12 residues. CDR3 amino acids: CAWSVDTYEQYF. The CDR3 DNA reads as TGTGCCTGGAGTGTAGACACCTACGAGCAGTACTTC.

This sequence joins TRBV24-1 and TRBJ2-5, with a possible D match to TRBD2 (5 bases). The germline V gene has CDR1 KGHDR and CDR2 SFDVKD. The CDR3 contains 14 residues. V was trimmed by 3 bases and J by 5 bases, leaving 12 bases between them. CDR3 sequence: CATSDPGLGETQYF. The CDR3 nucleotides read TGTGCCACCAGTGATCCAGGACTGGGCGAGACCCAGTACTTC.

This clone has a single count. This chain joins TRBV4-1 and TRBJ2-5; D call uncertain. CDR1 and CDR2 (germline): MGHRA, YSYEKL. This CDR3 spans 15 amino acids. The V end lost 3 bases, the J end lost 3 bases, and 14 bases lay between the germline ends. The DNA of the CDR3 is TGCGCCAGCAGCCAGACGCCGGGCCGGAAAGAGACCCAGTACTTC. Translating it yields CASSQTPGRKETQYF.

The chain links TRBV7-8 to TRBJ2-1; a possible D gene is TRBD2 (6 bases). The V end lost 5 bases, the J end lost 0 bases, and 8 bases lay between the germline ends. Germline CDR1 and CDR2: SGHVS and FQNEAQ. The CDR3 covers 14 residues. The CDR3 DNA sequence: TGTGCCAGCAGCGGGGGGTCCTCCTACAATGAGCAGTTCTTC. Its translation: CASSGGSSYNEQFF. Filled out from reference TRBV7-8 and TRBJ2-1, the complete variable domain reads GAGVSQSPRYKVAKRGQDVALRCDPISGHVSLFWYQQALGQGPEFLTYFQNEAQLDKSGLPSDRFFAERPEGSVSTLKIQRTQQEDSAVYLCASSGGSSYNEQFFGPGTRLTVL.

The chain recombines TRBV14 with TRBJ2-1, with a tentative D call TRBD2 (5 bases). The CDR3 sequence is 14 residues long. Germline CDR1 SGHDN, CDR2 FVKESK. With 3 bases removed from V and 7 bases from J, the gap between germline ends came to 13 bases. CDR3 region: CASSQGGSGNEQFF. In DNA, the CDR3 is TGTGCCAGCAGCCAGGGTGGGAGTGGTAATGAGCAGTTCTTC.

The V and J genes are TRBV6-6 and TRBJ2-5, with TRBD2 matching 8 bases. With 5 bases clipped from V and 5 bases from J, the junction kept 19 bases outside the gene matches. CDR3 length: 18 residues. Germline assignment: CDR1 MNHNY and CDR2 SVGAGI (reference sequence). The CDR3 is CASSRSGLPSGREETQYF. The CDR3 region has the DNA TGTGCCAGCAGTCGATCGGGACTACCCAGCGGGAGAGAGGAGACCCAGTACTTC.

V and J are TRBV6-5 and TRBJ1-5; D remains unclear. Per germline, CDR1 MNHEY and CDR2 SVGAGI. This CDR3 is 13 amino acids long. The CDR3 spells CAGEAGEGQPQHF. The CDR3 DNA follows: TGTGCAGGCGAGGCAGGTGAGGGTCAGCCCCAGCATTTT.

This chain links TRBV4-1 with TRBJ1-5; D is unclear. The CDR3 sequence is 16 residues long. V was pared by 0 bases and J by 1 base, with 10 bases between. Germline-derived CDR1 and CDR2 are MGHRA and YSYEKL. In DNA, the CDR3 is TGCGCCAGCAGCCAAGATCGGGTTTACAGCAATCAGCCCCAGCATTTT. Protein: CASSQDRVYSNQPQHF.

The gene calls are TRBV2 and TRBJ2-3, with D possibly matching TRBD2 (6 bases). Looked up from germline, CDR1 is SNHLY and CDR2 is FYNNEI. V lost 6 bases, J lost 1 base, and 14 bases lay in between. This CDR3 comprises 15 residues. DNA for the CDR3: TGTGCCAGCAGGGCGGGACTGGGGGGCACAGATACGCAGTATTTT. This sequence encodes CASRAGLGGTDTQYF. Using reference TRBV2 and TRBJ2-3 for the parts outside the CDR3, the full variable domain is EPEVTQTPSHQVTQMGQEVILRCVPISNHLYFYWYRQILGQKVEFLVSFYNNEISEKSEIFDDQFSVERPDGSNFTLKIRSTKLEDSAMYFCASRAGLGGTDTQYFGPGTRLTVL.

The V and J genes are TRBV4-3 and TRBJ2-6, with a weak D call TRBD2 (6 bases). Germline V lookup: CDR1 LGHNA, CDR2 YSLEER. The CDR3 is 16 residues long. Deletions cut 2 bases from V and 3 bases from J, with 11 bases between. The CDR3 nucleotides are TGCGCCAGCAGCCAATGGGACTTGGATGGGGCCAACGTCCTGACTTTC. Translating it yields CASSQWDLDGANVLTF.

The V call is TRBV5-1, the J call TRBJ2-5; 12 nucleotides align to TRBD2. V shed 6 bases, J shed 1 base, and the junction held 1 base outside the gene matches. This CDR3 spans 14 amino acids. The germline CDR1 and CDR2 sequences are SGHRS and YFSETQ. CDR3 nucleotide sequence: TGCGCCAGCAAACTAGCGGGAGGCCAAGAGACCCAGTACTTC. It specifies CASKLAGGQETQYF. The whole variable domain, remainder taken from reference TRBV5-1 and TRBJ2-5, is KAGVTQTPRYLIKTRGQQVTLSCSPISGHRSVSWYQQTPGQGLQFLFEYFSETQRNKGNFPGRFSGRQFSNSRSEMNVSTLELGDSALYLCASKLAGGQETQYFGPGTRLLVL.

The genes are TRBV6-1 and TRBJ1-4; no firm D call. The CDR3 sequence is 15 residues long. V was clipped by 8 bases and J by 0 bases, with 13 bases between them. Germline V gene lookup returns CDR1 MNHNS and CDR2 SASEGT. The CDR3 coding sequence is TGTGCCAGCCATGAGATAGGAGCAACTAATGAAAAACTGTTTTTT. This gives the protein CASHEIGATNEKLFF.

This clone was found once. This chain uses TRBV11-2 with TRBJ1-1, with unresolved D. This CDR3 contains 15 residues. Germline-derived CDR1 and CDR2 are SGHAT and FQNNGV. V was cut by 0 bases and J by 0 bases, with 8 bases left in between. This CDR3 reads CASSLEGQMNTEAFF. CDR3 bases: TGTGCCAGCAGCTTAGAAGGTCAAATGAACACTGAAGCTTTCTTT.

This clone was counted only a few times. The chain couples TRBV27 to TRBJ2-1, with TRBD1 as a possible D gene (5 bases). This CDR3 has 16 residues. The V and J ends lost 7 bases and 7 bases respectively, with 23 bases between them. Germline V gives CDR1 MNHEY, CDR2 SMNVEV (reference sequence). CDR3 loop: CASNRLGAAALNEQFF. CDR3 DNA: TGTGCCAGCAACCGGCTAGGGGCGGCGGCTCTAAATGAGCAGTTCTTC.

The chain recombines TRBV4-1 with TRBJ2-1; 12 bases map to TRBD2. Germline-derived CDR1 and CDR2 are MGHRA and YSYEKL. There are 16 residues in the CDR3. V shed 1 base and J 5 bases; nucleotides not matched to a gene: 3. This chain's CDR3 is CASSQGTSGGNNEQFF. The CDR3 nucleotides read TGCGCCAGCAGCCAAGGCACTAGCGGGGGGAACAATGAGCAGTTCTTC.

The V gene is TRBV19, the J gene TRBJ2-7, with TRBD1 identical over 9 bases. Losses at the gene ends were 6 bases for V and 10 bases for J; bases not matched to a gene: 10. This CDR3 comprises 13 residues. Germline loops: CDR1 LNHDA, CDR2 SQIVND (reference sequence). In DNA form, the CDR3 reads TGTGCCAGTAGCCTAGACAGGGGGATGCATCAGTACTTC. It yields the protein CASSLDRGMHQYF. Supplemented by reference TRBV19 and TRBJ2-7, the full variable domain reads DGGITQSPKYLFRKEGQNVTLSCEQNLNHDAMYWYRQDPGQGLRLIYYSQIVNDFQKGDIAEGYSVSREKKESFPLTVTSAQKNPTAFYLCASSLDRGMHQYFGPGTRLTVT.

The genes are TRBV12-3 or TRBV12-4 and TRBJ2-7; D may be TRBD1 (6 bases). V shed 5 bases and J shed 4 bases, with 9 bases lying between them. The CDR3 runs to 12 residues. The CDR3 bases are TGTGCCAGCAGTCGGGACATATACGAGCAGTACTTC. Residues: CASSRDIYEQYF.

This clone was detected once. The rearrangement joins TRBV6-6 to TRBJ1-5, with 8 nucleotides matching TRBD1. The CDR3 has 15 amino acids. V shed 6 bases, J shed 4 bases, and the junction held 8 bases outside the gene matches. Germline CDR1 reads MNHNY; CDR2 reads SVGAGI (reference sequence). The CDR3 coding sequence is TGTGCCAGCAGCCTGGACAGGGCAGGAAATCAGCCCCAGCATTTT. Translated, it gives CASSLDRAGNQPQHF.

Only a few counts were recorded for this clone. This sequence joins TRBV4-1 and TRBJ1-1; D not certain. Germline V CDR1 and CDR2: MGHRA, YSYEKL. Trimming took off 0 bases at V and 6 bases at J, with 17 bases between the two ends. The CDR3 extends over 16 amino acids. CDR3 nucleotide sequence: TGCGCCAGCAGCCAAGATCAGCCTAACAGTCGACCTGAAGCTTTCTTT. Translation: CASSQDQPNSRPEAFF.

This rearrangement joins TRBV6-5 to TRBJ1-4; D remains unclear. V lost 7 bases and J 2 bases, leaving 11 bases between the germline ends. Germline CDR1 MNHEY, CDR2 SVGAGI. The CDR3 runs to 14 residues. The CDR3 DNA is TGTGCCAGCATCCCACCCGGGACTAATGAAAAACTGTTTTTT. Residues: CASIPPGTNEKLFF.

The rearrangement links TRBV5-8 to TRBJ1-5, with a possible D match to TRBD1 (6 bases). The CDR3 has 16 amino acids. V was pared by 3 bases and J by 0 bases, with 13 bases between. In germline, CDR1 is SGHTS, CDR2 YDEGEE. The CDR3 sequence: CASSSDSPYSNQPQHF. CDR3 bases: TGTGCCAGCAGCTCGGACAGCCCTTATAGCAATCAGCCCCAGCATTTT.

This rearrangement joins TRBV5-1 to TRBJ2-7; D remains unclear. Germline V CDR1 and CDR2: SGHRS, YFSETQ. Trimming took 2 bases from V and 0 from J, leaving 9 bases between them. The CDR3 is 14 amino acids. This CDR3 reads CASSLSHNSYEQYF. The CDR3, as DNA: TGCGCCAGCAGCTTATCGCACAACTCCTACGAGCAGTACTTC. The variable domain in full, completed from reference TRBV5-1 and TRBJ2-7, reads KAGVTQTPRYLIKTRGQQVTLSCSPISGHRSVSWYQQTPGQGLQFLFEYFSETQRNKGNFPGRFSGRQFSNSRSEMNVSTLELGDSALYLCASSLSHNSYEQYFGPGTRLTVT.

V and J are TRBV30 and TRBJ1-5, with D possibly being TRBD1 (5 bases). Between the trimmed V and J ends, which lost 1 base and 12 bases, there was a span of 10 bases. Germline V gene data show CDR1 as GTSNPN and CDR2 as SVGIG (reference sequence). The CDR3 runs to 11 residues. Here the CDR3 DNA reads TGTGCCTGGAGTGCCGGACACAGCCAGCATTTT. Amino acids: CAWSAGHSQHF.

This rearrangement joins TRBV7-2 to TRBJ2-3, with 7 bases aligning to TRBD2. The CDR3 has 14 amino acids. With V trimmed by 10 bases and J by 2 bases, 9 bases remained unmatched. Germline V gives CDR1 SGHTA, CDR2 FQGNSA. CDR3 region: CATRRLAYTDTQYF. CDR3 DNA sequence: TGTGCCACCCGAAGACTAGCCTACACAGATACGCAGTATTTT.